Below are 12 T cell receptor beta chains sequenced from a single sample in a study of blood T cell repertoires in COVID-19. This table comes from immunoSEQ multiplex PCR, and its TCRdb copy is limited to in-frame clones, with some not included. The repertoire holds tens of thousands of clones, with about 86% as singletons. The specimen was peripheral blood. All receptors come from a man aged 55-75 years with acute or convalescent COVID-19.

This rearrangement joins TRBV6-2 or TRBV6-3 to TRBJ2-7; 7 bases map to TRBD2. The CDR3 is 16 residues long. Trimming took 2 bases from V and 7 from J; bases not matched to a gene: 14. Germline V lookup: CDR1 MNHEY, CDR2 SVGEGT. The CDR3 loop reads CASSYGASGALGEQYF. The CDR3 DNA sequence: TGTGCCAGCAGTTACGGGGCTAGCGGTGCCCTTGGGGAGCAGTACTTC.

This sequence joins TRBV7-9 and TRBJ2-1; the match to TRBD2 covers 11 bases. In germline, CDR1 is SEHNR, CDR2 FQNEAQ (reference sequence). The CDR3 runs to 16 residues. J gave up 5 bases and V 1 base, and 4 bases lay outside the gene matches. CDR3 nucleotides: TGTGCCAGCAGCTTAGTTGTACTAGCGGGAGACAATGAGCAGTTCTTC. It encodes CASSLVVLAGDNEQFF.

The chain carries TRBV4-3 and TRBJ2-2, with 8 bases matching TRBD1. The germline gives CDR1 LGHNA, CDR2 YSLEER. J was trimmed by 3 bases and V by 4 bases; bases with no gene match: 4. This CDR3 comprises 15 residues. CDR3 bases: TGCGCCAGCAGCCCTGGACAGGGAGACACCGGGGAGCTGTTTTTT. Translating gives CASSPGQGDTGELFF.

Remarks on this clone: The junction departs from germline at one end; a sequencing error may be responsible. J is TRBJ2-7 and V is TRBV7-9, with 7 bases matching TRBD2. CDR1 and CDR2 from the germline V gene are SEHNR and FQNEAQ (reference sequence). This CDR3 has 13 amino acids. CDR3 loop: CASNLGREGEQYF. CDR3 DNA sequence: TGTGCCAGCAACTTAGGCAGGGAGGGCGAGCAGTACTTC.

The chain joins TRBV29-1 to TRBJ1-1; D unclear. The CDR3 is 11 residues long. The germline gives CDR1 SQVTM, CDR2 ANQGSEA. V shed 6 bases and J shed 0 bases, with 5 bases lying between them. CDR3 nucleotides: TGCAGCGTCCAGATGAACACTGAAGCTTTCTTT. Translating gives CSVQMNTEAFF.

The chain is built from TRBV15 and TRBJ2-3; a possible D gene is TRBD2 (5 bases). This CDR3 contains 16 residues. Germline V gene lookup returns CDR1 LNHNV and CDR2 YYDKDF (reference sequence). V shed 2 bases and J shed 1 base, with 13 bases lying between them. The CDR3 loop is CATSRTPSPGTDTQYF. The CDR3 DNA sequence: TGTGCCACCAGCAGAACCCCTAGCCCCGGCACAGATACGCAGTATTTT.

DNA of the CDR3: TGTGCCAGCAGCTTAGGAGGGTCCTACAATGAGCAGTTCTTC. Protein sequence: CASSLGGSYNEQFF. J is TRBJ2-1 and V is TRBV7-2; D possibly corresponds to TRBD2 (5 bases). Per germline, CDR1 SGHTA and CDR2 FQGNSA. The CDR3 covers 14 residues. Deletions cut 1 base from V and 1 base from J, with 5 bases between.

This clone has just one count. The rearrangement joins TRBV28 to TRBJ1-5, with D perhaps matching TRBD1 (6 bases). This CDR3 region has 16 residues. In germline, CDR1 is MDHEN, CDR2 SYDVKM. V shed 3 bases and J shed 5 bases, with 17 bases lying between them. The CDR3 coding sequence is TGTGCCAGCAGTTTGATAAACAGGGTATCATATCAGCCCCAGCATTTT. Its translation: CASSLINRVSYQPQHF.

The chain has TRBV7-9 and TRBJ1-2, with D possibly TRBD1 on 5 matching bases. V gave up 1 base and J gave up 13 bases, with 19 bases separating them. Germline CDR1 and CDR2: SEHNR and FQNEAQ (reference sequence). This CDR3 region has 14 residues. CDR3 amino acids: CASSLEASSMGGTF. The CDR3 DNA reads TGTGCCAGCAGCTTAGAGGCCAGCTCTATGGGGGGCACCTTC.

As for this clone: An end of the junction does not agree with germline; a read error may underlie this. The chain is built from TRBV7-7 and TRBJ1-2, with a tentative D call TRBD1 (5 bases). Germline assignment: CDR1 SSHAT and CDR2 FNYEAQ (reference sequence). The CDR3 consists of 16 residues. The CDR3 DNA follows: TGTGCTAGCAGCTTAGATCAGGGCGGTCACTTCGATGGCTACACCTTC. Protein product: CASSLDQGGHFDGYTF.

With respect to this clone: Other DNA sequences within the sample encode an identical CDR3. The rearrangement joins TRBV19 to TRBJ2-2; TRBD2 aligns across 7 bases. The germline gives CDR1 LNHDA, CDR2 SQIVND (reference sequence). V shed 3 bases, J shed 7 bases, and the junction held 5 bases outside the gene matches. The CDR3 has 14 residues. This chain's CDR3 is CASSMGGWSGELFF. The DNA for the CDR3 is TGTGCCAGTAGTATGGGGGGGTGGAGCGGGGAGCTGTTTTTT.

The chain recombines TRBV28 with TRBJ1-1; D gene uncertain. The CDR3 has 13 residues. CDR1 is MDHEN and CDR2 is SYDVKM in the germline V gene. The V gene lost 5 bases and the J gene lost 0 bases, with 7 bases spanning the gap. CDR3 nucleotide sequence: TGTGCCAGCAGTCCGCCGGTGAACACTGAAGCTTTCTTT. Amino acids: CASSPPVNTEAFF.